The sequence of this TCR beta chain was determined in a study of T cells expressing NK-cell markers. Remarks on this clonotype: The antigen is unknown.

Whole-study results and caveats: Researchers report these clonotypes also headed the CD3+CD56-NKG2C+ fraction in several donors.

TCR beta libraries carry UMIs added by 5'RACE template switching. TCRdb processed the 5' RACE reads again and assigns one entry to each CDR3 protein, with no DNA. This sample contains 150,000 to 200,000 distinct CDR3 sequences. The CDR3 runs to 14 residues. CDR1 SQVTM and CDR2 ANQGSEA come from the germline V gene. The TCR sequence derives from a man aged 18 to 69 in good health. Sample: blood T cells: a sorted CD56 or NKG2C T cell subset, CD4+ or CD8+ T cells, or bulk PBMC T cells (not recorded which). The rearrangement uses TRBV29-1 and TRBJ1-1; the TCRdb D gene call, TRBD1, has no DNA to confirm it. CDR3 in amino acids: CSVGTDSQNTEAFF.